Detailed here is one T cell receptor (beta chain). The data are from a study of T cell responses to AZD1222 COVID-19 vaccine. Data came from immunoSEQ multiplex PCR; TCRdb stores just in-frame clones and leaves some out. Among about 200,000 clones listed, 90% to 95% were seen once. The V end lost 5 bases, the J end lost 6 bases, and 13 bases lay between the germline ends. The CDR3 length is 14 residues. Germline CDR1 reads MNHEY; CDR2 reads SVGAGI. This chain connects TRBV6-5 to TRBJ1-4; a weak D match, TRBD1 (6 bases). This TCR was sampled from an adult who received the AZD1222 COVID-19 vaccine. The source material was peripheral blood, sampled 28 days after the second AZD1222 dose. CDR3 nucleotide sequence: TGTGCCAGCAGTCCTTCAGGGGTGGATGAAAAACTGTTTTTT. Its translation: CASSPSGVDEKLFF.